This T cell receptor beta chain was profiled in a study of blood T cell repertoires in COVID-19. Study context: Some COVID-19 samples were acute and others convalescent; all came from the United States, Italy and Spain.

CDR1 is SGHRS and CDR2 is YFSETQ in the germline V gene. The V and J ends lost 0 bases and 13 bases respectively, with 16 bases between them. This CDR3 region has 13 residues. Per the original methods: For nucleated cells, counts were estimated from reference gene primer amplification. TCRdb keeps only in-frame clones here, not all; method: immunoSEQ multiplex PCR. Clonal size and the V and J genes are those of that table, whereas D and trimming came from the DNA. The sample holds around 310,000 clones, approximately 90% seen once. The clonotype comes from a woman in her forties or fifties with active or convalescent COVID-19. The rearrangement joins TRBV5-1 to TRBJ1-1; tentatively, D is TRBD1 (6 bases). The specimen sequenced was peripheral blood. DNA of the CDR3: TGCGCCAGCAGCTTGGAGTCCCCAGGGGAGGGTTTCTTT. It is translated as CASSLESPGEGFF.